This T cell receptor (beta chain) is drawn from a study of cytotoxic CD8 clonotypes in ibrutinib-treated CLL. Study-level points and caveats: For progressing versus sustained-remission patients, sampling times were not the same. Few clonotypes were public, and these shrank or held steady under treatment. Patients had baseline clonality above age-matched healthy donors, and this clonality moved with circulating CD8+ T-cell counts.

Only in-frame clones appear in the TCRdb table, and some are missing; sequencing was by immunoSEQ multiplex PCR. The sample has around 60,000 clones, about three quarters seen once. V lost 3 bases to trimming and J lost 0 bases, with 3 bases between them. The CDR3 is 12 residues long. CDR1 and CDR2 (germline): GTSNPN, SVGIG (reference sequence). In its sample, this clone was seen a few times. The antigen is not known. V gene TRBV30 combines with J gene TRBJ1-5, with D hard to call. This receptor was obtained from a human donor with chronic lymphocytic leukemia. Here the sequenced sample was PBMCs, taken after 12 months of ibrutinib treatment. The CDR3 loop reads CAWSDSNQPQHF. As DNA, the CDR3 is TGTGCCTGGAGCGATAGCAATCAGCCCCAGCATTTT.